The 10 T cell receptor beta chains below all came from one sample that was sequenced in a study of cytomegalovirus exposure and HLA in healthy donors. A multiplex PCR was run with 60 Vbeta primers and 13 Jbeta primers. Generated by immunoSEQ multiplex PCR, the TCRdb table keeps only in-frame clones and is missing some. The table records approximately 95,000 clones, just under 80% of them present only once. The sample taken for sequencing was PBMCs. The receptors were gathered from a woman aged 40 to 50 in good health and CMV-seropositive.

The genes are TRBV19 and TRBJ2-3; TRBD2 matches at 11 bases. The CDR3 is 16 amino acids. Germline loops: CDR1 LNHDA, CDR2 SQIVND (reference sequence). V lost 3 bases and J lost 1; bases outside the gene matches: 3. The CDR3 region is CASSIGSGRGTDTQYF. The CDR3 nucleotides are TGTGCCAGTAGTATTGGTAGCGGGAGGGGCACAGATACGCAGTATTTT.

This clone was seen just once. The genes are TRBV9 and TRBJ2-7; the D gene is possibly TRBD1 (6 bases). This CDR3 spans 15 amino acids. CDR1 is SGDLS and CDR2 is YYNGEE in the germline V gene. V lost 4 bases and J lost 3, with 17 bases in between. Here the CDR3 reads CASSTTGFPYYEQYF. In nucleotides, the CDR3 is TGTGCCAGCAGCACCACAGGGTTTCCCTACTACGAGCAGTACTTC.

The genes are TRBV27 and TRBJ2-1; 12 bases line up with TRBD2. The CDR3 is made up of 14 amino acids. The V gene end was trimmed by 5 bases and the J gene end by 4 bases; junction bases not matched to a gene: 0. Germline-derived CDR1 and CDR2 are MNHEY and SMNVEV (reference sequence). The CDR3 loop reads CASSLAGGYNEQFF. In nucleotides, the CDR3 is TGTGCCAGCAGTCTAGCGGGAGGGTACAATGAGCAGTTCTTC.

CDR3 bases: TGCGCCAGCAGCCCAGGAGCGGCGGGAACAATGTCCGGGGAGCTGTTTTTT. Protein: CASSPGAAGTMSGELFF. The V call is TRBV4-1, the J call TRBJ2-2; a weak D match, TRBD2 (6 bases). V gave up 4 bases and J gave up 6 bases, with 21 bases separating them. The germline V gene encodes CDR1 MGHRA and CDR2 YSYEKL. This CDR3 spans 17 amino acids.

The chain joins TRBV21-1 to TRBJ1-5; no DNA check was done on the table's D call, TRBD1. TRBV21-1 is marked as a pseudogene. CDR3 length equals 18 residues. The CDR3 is CASSKIGDSVISNQPQHF. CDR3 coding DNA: TGTGCCAGCAGCAAAATAGGGGACAGCGTTATTAGCAATCAGCCCCAGCATTTT.

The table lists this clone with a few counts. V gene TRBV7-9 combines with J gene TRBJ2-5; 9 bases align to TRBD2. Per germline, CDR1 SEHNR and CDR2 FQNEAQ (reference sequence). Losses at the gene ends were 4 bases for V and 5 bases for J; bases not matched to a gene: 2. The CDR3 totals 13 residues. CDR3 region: CASSSSGTETQYF. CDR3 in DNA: TGTGCCAGCAGCTCTAGCGGGACCGAGACCCAGTACTTC.

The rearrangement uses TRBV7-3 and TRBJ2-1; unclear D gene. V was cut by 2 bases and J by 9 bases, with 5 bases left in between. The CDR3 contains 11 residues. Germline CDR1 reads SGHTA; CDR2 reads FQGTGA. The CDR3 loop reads CASSLRGEQFF. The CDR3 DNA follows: TGTGCCAGCAGCTTACGCGGTGAGCAGTTCTTC. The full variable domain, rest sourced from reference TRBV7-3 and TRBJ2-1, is GAGVSQTPSNKVTEKGKYVELRCDPISGHTALYWYRQSLGQGPEFLIYFQGTGAADDSGLPNDRFFAVRPEGSVSTLKIQRTERGDSAVYLCASSLRGEQFFGPGTRLTVL.

The CDR3 loop is CASSISGRISEQYF. The CDR3 DNA reads TGTGCCAGTAGTATAAGCGGGAGAATAAGCGAGCAGTACTTC. The chain is built from TRBV19 and TRBJ2-7, with TRBD2 identical over 8 bases. The CDR3 runs 14 residues. J was trimmed by 6 bases and V by 2 bases; bases with no gene match: 6. Germline-derived CDR1 and CDR2 are LNHDA and SQIVND (reference sequence).

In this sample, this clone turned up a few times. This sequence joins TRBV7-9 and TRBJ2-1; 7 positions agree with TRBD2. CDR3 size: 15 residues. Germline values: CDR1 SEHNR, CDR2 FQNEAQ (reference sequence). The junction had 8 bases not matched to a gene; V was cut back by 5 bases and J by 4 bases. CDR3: CASSTTGREYNEQFF. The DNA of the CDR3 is TGTGCCAGCAGCACCACGGGGCGGGAGTACAATGAGCAGTTCTTC.

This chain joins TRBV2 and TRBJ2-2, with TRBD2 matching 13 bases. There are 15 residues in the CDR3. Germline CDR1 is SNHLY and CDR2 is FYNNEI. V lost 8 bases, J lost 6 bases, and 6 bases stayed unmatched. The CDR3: CASRGLAGVPGELFF. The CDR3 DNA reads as TGTGCCAGCCGAGGACTAGCGGGAGTCCCCGGGGAGCTGTTTTTT.